Included here is one TCR beta chain sequence, with context. The antigen is not known. Trimming stripped 5 bases from V and 1 base from J, with 17 bases between. Germline V gives CDR1 MNHEY, CDR2 SMNVEV (reference sequence). The CDR3 length is 16 residues. Libraries were prepared by immunoSEQ multiplex PCR; TCRdb keeps only in-frame clonotypes and omits some of them. In the table there are 5,000 to 6,500 clones, around 70% of which are singletons. The entry originates in a study of CD8 T cell repertoires and HIV-1 epitope variants. Study context: Twenty-five autologous and known Gag and Nef epitope variant peptides each stimulated T cells separately. Enriched T cells were co-cultured with equal numbers of autologous T cell-negative antigen-presenting cells. The baseline condition was 1M T cells left uncultured.

Study-wide results and caveats: Eight to ten TCR beta clonotypes were antigen-specific, 5 to 7 apparently recognizing autologous or escape variants.

V usage is TRBV27 and J usage is TRBJ2-5; D remains ambiguous. The sample taken for sequencing was cultured CD8+ T cells derived from PBMCs. The source of this sequence is a male donor with HIV. CDR3 bases: TGTGCCAGCAGTAAAACCCAGCGACACCTCCAAGAGACCCAGTACTTC. Amino acid sequence: CASSKTQRHLQETQYF.